The 25 T cell receptor beta chains in this list originate from one sample, sequenced in a study of CD8 T cells in Susac syndrome. Random hexamers served to reverse transcribe about 0.45 to 1 ug RNA. One entry per CDR3 protein results from TCRdb running MiXCR on the immunoSEQ multiplex PCR reads. Of around 80,000 distinct CDR3 sequences listed, roughly 94% are singletons. Sequencing input: CD8+ T cells from PBMCs. These receptor sequences come from a human donor in good health.

This chain joins TRBV29-1 and TRBJ2-3, with no clear D. The CDR3 loop spans 15 amino acids. Per germline, CDR1 SQVTM and CDR2 ANQGSEA. Trimming removed 4 bases from V and 1 base from J, with 15 bases in between. The CDR3 coding sequence is TGCAGCGTTGCCTCCCCCTCAAGGGGCACAGATACGCAGTATTTT. Its translation: CSVASPSRGTDTQYF.

The chain combines TRBV27 with TRBJ2-5; tentatively, D is TRBD1 (6 bases). The germline V and J ends were trimmed by 2 bases and 0 bases, with 13 bases remaining between them. Germline V gene data show CDR1 as MNHEY and CDR2 as SMNVEV (reference sequence). This CDR3 contains 16 residues. The CDR3 reads CASSLRWDTYQETQYF. CDR3 nucleotide sequence: TGTGCCAGCAGTTTACGGTGGGACACCTACCAAGAGACCCAGTACTTC.

The CDR3 loop is CASSQRGGETQYF. The CDR3 nucleotides read TGTGCCAGCAGCCAACGAGGCGGAGAGACCCAGTACTTC. The genes are TRBV3-1 and TRBJ2-5; D ambiguous. The V end was cut by 2 bases, the J end by 4 bases, with 8 bases between. Looked up from germline, CDR1 is LGHDT and CDR2 is YNNKEL (reference sequence). The CDR3 length is 13 residues.

The CDR3, as DNA: TGTGCCAGCAGCGTAGGGTGGAGCTCCTACGAGCAGTACGTC. It encodes CASSVGWSSYEQYV. This chain connects TRBV9 to TRBJ2-7; D call uncertain. The V gene's germline CDR1 is SGDLS and CDR2 YYNGEE. V shed 0 bases and J shed 0 bases, with 7 bases lying between them. The CDR3 contains 14 residues.

V usage is TRBV20-1 and J usage is TRBJ1-5; D is unclear. Germline V CDR1 and CDR2: DFQATT, SNEGSKA (reference sequence). V gave up 3 bases and J gave up 3 bases, with 18 bases separating them. The CDR3 totals 16 residues. CDR3 DNA sequence: TGCAGTGCTAGGGACGTCCCGGAAAGGAACAATCAGCCCCAGCATTTT. Translated, it gives CSARDVPERNNQPQHF.

This chain uses TRBV6-4 with TRBJ2-6; D gene ambiguous. Germline assignment: CDR1 MRHNA and CDR2 SNTAGT. V was cut by 3 bases and J by 0 bases, with 6 bases left in between. The CDR3 length is 15 residues. CDR3 DNA: TGTGCCAGCAGTGAGGACGGCTCTGGGGCCAACGTCCTGACTTTC. It encodes CASSEDGSGANVLTF.

V usage is TRBV29-1 and J usage is TRBJ2-5, with 9 bases matching TRBD2. The germline V gene encodes CDR1 SQVTM and CDR2 ANQGSEA. The CDR3 sequence is 14 residues long. V was pared by 7 bases and J by 4 bases, with 10 bases of the junction left unmatched. The CDR3 sequence: CSASGLASGETQYF. The CDR3 DNA reads TGCAGCGCTTCCGGACTAGCGTCGGGAGAGACCCAGTACTTC.

The chain joins TRBV9 to TRBJ1-2; TRBD1 might be the D (5 bases). This CDR3 has 14 amino acids. Trimming shortened V by 3 bases and J by 4 bases, and 13 bases separated the two germline ends. CDR1 is SGDLS and CDR2 is YYNGEE in the germline V gene. In DNA form, the CDR3 reads TGTGCCAGCAGCGCTTACGACAGCAGCTATGGCTACACCTTC. This codes for CASSAYDSSYGYTF.

The DNA of the CDR3 is TGTGCCAGCAGCCCAGACGGACAGGGGTTCTACGAGCAGTACTTC. This codes for CASSPDGQGFYEQYF. This sequence joins TRBV7-9 and TRBJ2-7, with TRBD1 matching 9 bases. From germline, CDR1 is SEHNR and CDR2 FQNEAQ (reference sequence). J gave up 3 bases and V 5 bases, and 8 bases lay outside the gene matches. The CDR3 is made up of 15 amino acids.

The chain couples TRBV11-2 to TRBJ1-6; D remains ambiguous. The germline V gene has CDR1 SGHAT and CDR2 FQNNGV. V was cut by 1 base and J by 9 bases, with 1 base left in between. The CDR3 covers 11 residues. This chain's CDR3 is CASSLASPLHF. CDR3 bases: TGTGCCAGCAGCTTAGCTTCACCCCTCCACTTT. The full variable domain, its missing parts supplied by reference TRBV11-2 and TRBJ1-6, is EAGVAQSPRYKIIEKRQSVAFWCNPISGHATLYWYQQILGQGPKLLIQFQNNGVVDDSQLPKDRFSAERLKGVDSTLKIQPAKLEDSAVYLCASSLASPLHFGNGTRLTVT.

The V call is TRBV27, the J call TRBJ1-1; D ambiguous. The CDR3 consists of 14 residues. CDR1 and CDR2 (germline): MNHEY, SMNVEV (reference sequence). V lost 5 bases to trimming and J lost 1 base, with 11 bases between them. The CDR3 spells CASSTGDGNTEAFF. CDR3 DNA: TGTGCCAGCAGTACTGGAGACGGGAACACTGAAGCTTTCTTT.

The chain employs TRBV28 and TRBJ2-5, with 9 positions matching TRBD1. Trimming cost V 2 bases and J 5 bases; bases outside gene matches: 3. The CDR3 spans 14 residues. Germline values: CDR1 MDHEN, CDR2 SYDVKM. The CDR3 DNA reads TGTGCCAGCAGTTTAATCGGACAGGGGGAGACCCAGTACTTC. Residues: CASSLIGQGETQYF.

In this sample, this clonotype turned up once. The chain uses TRBV5-1 and TRBJ2-5; D is unclear. Trimming removed 0 bases from V and 0 bases from J, with 6 bases in between. CDR1 is SGHRS, CDR2 YFSETQ, per germline. CDR3 length: 14 residues. CDR3 sequence: CASSLDGNQETQYF. The CDR3 DNA is TGCGCCAGCAGCTTGGACGGTAACCAAGAGACCCAGTACTTC. The full variable domain, with the rest looked up from reference TRBV5-1 and TRBJ2-5, is KAGVTQTPRYLIKTRGQQVTLSCSPISGHRSVSWYQQTPGQGLQFLFEYFSETQRNKGNFPGRFSGRQFSNSRSEMNVSTLELGDSALYLCASSLDGNQETQYFGPGTRLLVL.

CDR3 coding DNA: TGTGCCAGCAGCTTAATTTCTGGCAGGGGGGACGCAGATACGCAGTATTTT. This encodes CASSLISGRGDADTQYF. The chain links TRBV11-2 to TRBJ2-3; a weak D match, TRBD1 (7 bases). The CDR3 runs to 17 residues. The germline V and J ends were trimmed by 2 bases and 4 bases, with 19 bases remaining between them. The V gene's germline CDR1 is SGHAT and CDR2 FQNNGV.

The chain couples TRBV6-2 or TRBV6-3 to TRBJ2-5, with a weak D call TRBD1 (7 bases). This CDR3 region has 16 residues. CDR1 is MNHEY, CDR2 SVGEGT, per germline. The V and J ends lost 5 bases and 0 bases respectively, with 16 bases between them. In DNA, the CDR3 is TGTGCCAGCAGTCCTTTCGTCAGGGGGGACCAAGAGACCCAGTACTTC. It yields the protein CASSPFVRGDQETQYF.

CDR3 nucleotide sequence: TGCAGTGCTTTCACAGGGAGGGCGCAGCCCCAGCATTTT. Protein: CSAFTGRAQPQHF. The chain couples TRBV20-1 to TRBJ1-5; D perhaps matches TRBD1 (6 bases). The CDR3 totals 13 residues. The germline V gene encodes CDR1 DFQATT and CDR2 SNEGSKA (reference sequence). Trimming took 5 bases from V and 7 from J, leaving 15 bases between them.

The V and J genes are TRBV20-1 and TRBJ1-1; the D is unclear. Germline V lookup: CDR1 DFQATT, CDR2 SNEGSKA (reference sequence). CDR3 size: 11 residues. The CDR3 loop is CSTGADTEAFF. The CDR3 nucleotides read TGCAGCACGGGCGCCGACACTGAAGCTTTCTTT.

This clonotype showed up just once. The chain couples TRBV7-9 to TRBJ2-7, with D maybe TRBD1 (6 bases). The germline V gene encodes CDR1 SEHNR and CDR2 FQNEAQ (reference sequence). The V and J ends lost 0 bases and 1 base respectively, with 10 bases between them. The CDR3 loop spans 15 amino acids. CDR3 nucleotides: TGTGCCAGCAGCTTAGCGCTCGGACAGTCCTACGAGCAGTACTTC. Its translation: CASSLALGQSYEQYF.

CDR3: CASGTARNTIYF. The CDR3 DNA reads as TGTGCCAGCGGAACAGCACGAAACACCATATATTTT. V gene TRBV9 combines with J gene TRBJ1-3; D is uncertain. V shed 7 bases and J shed 5 bases, with 10 bases lying between them. The CDR3 covers 12 residues. Per germline, CDR1 SGDLS and CDR2 YYNGEE.

The chain links TRBV20-1 to TRBJ2-1, with TRBD2 identical over 8 bases. The CDR3 consists of 16 residues. Germline V gene lookup returns CDR1 DFQATT and CDR2 SNEGSKA (reference sequence). Trimming cost V 3 bases and J 5 bases; bases outside gene matches: 12. CDR3 sequence (DNA): TGCAGTGCTAGTGACTTTGAGCGGGAGAGCAACAATGAGCAGTTCTTC. It specifies CSASDFERESNNEQFF.

This rearrangement joins TRBV19 to TRBJ1-2; D uncertain. This CDR3 comprises 13 residues. The germline gives CDR1 LNHDA, CDR2 SQIVND (reference sequence). Between the trimmed V and J ends, which lost 8 bases and 3 bases, there was a span of 13 bases. The CDR3 sequence: CASFRTYDYGYTF. CDR3 sequence (DNA): TGTGCCAGTTTTAGGACTTACGACTATGGCTACACCTTC.

The gene calls are TRBV5-4 and TRBJ2-7; D is uncertain. V was shortened by 0 bases and J by 2 bases, with 6 bases between the two germline ends. CDR3 length equals 13 residues. The germline CDR1 and CDR2 sequences are SGHNT and YYREEE (reference sequence). CDR3: CASSLGGPYEQYF. The CDR3 DNA reads as TGTGCCAGCAGCTTGGGGGGTCCCTACGAGCAGTACTTC.

This chain links TRBV3-1 with TRBJ1-2; TRBD1 might be the D (6 bases). The CDR3 is 16 amino acids. Germline V gene sequence: CDR1 LGHDT, CDR2 YNNKEL (reference sequence). V was shortened by 0 bases and J by 4 bases, with 15 bases between the two germline ends. The CDR3 reads CASSQEPGGLAYGYTF. In DNA form, the CDR3 reads TGTGCCAGCAGCCAAGAGCCTGGGGGCCTTGCCTATGGCTACACCTTC.

This chain connects TRBV4-3 to TRBJ1-1, with a weak D call TRBD1 (6 bases). CDR3 size: 14 residues. Germline loops: CDR1 LGHNA, CDR2 YSLEER. V was shortened by 3 bases and J by 3 bases, with 11 bases between the two germline ends. The CDR3 DNA reads as TGCGCCAGCAGCCACGGCACAGGGTACACTGAAGCTTTCTTT. Its protein is CASSHGTGYTEAFF.

The chain couples TRBV20-1 to TRBJ1-1, with D unclear. V shed 8 bases and J shed 14 bases, with 24 bases lying between them. CDR1 and CDR2 from the germline V gene are DFQATT and SNEGSKA (reference sequence). This CDR3 spans 12 amino acids. CDR3 amino acids: CSSKGLGGREFF. The CDR3 coding sequence is TGCAGTTCCAAGGGCCTTGGTGGGAGGGAGTTCTTT.